The sequence of this TCR beta chain was determined in a study of CD4+ T cells in melanoma. Whole-study findings and limits: In melanoma, neoantigen-specific CD4+ T cells reportedly differed in differentiation state. A reported correlation linked neoantigen-specific CD4+ T cells to CD8+, macrophage and B cell function.

V was clipped by 1 base and J by 5 bases, with 14 bases between them. Germline V CDR1 and CDR2: SGHAT, FQNNGV. CDR3 length: 16 amino acids. Concerning this clone itself: Its antigen remains unknown.

This table comes from immunoSEQ multiplex PCR, and its TCRdb copy is limited to in-frame clones, with some not included. The sample has some 110,000 clones, 92% seen once. This receptor was obtained from a human donor with melanoma. The J gene is TRBJ2-2, the V gene TRBV11-2, with TRBD2 as a possible D gene (5 bases). Sequencing was carried out using peripheral blood. CDR3 DNA sequence: TGTGCCAGCAGCTTAGTTGTCCTTGGCGGGACCGGGGAGCTGTTTTTT. Translated, it gives CASSLVVLGGTGELFF.